This entry is about one T cell receptor (beta chain). This specimen belongs to a study of blood T cell repertoires in COVID-19. Produced via immunoSEQ multiplex PCR; TCRdb's table is partial and in-frame only. The repertoire holds 150,000 or so clones, with roughly 82% as singletons. Germline-derived CDR1 and CDR2 are SGHTA and FQGNSA. Trimming removed 3 bases from V and 2 bases from J; junction bases left unmatched: 8. CDR3 length equals 16 residues. The sample taken for sequencing was peripheral blood. This sequence originates from a human donor with acute or convalescent COVID-19. The donor label of this sample is uncertain. The chain uses TRBV7-2 and TRBJ2-3; 7 bases fit TRBD2. In DNA form, the CDR3 reads TGTGCCAGCAGCTTTATCGGCGGGGGATTCACAGATACGCAGTATTTT. Translated, it gives CASSFIGGGFTDTQYF.